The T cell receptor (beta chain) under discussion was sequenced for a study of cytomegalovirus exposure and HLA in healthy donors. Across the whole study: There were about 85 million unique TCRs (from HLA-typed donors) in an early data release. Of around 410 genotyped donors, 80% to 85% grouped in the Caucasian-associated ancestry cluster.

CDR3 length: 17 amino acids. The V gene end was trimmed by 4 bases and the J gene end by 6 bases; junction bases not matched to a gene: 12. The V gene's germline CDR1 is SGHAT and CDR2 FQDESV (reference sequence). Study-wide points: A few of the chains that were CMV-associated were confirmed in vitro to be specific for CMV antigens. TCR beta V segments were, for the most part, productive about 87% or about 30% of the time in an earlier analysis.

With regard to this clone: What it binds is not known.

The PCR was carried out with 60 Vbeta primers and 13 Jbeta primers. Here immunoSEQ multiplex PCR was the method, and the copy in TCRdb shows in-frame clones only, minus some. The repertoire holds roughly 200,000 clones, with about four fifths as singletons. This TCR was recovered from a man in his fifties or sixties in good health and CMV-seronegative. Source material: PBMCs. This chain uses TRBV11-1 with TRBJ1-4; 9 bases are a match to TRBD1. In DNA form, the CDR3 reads TGTGCCAGCAGCTATGATCCACAGGGGGCCTTCGATGAAAAACTGTTTTTT. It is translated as CASSYDPQGAFDEKLFF.